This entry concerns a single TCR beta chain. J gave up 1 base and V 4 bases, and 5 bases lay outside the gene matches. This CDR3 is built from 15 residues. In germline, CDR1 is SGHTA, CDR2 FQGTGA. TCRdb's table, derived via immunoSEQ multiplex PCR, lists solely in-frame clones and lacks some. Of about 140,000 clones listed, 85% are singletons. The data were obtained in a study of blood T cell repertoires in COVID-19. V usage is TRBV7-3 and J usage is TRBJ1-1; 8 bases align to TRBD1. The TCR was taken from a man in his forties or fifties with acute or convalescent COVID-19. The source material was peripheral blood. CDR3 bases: TGTGCCAGCAGCTCAGGGGGCTTGGGGAACACTGAAGCTTTCTTT. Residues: CASSSGGLGNTEAFF.